The 20 T cell receptor beta chains reported below all come from one sample, sequenced in a study of vaccination and CD4 T cells after COVID-19. Which antigens these TCRs recognize remains unknown. This sample's treatment: approximately nine-day PBMC culture with coronavirus spike peptide pools or control peptides (ViraFEST assay). Sequencing of DNA taken from cultured CD4+ T cells relied on the Oncomine TCR Beta short-read assay. TCRdb processed the PCR reads anew with MiXCR; each CDR3 protein has one entry. The sample records some 11,000 distinct CDR3 sequences, approximately 46% being singletons. Source material: CD4+ T cells from blood, cultured in vitro. The source is a human donor who had recovered from COVID-19.

This clonotype was recorded a few times. The J gene is TRBJ2-6, the V gene TRBV19, with D hard to call. The germline V and J ends were trimmed by 2 bases and 1 base, with 0 bases remaining between them. Germline lookup yields CDR1 LNHDA and CDR2 SQIVND (reference sequence). The CDR3 covers 13 residues. The CDR3 is CASSISGANVLTF. DNA of the CDR3: TGTGCCAGTAGTATATCTGGGGCCAACGTCCTGACTTTC.

J is TRBJ2-2 and V is TRBV7-9; D remains unclear. The ends were cut back, 1 base at V and 1 base at J, with 4 bases in the middle. The CDR3 extends over 14 amino acids. Germline CDR1 and CDR2: SEHNR and FQNEAQ (reference sequence). The CDR3 sequence is CASSLEVNTGELFF. CDR3 nucleotides: TGTGCCAGCAGCTTAGAAGTGAACACCGGGGAGCTGTTTTTT.

This clonotype was seen once. The chain links TRBV29-1 to TRBJ2-1; no firm D call. Germline V gene data show CDR1 as SQVTM and CDR2 as ANQGSEA. The CDR3 runs to 13 residues. V was shortened by 7 bases and J by 6 bases, with 16 bases between the two germline ends. The CDR3 loop reads CSAVPSPGNEQFF. In nucleotides, the CDR3 is TGCAGCGCTGTACCCTCCCCCGGCAATGAGCAGTTCTTC.

The gene calls are TRBV20-1 and TRBJ2-2; 7 nucleotides match TRBD2. Germline V lookup: CDR1 DFQATT, CDR2 SNEGSKA (reference sequence). CDR3 length: 16 residues. The V and J ends lost 3 bases and 5 bases, in that order; junction bases with no gene match: 12. Written as DNA, the CDR3 is TGCAGTGCTAGTTATGCTCGGGGGGTGATTACCGGGGAGCTGTTTTTT. Its translation is CSASYARGVITGELFF.

This clonotype was observed a few times. This rearrangement joins TRBV7-9 to TRBJ2-1; no definite D call. The germline gives CDR1 SEHNR, CDR2 FQNEAQ (reference sequence). V dropped 5 bases and J dropped 5 bases, with 10 bases sitting between them. The CDR3 loop spans 13 amino acids. For the CDR3, the DNA is TGTGCCAGCAGCCTAGGAACTGACAATGAGCAGTTCTTC. It specifies CASSLGTDNEQFF.

This clonotype appeared a few times. The CDR3 here is CSARGQGGLAGDLGEQYF. CDR3 in DNA: TGCAGTGCTAGAGGACAGGGAGGGCTAGCGGGAGACCTGGGCGAGCAGTACTTC. V is TRBV20-1 and J is TRBJ2-7, with TRBD2 matching 10 bases. This CDR3 has 18 amino acids. J gave up 6 bases and V 1 base, and 18 bases lay outside the gene matches. Germline V gene lookup returns CDR1 DFQATT and CDR2 SNEGSKA (reference sequence).

This clonotype was found a few times. V gene TRBV7-9 combines with J gene TRBJ1-2; 7 bases align to TRBD1. CDR1 SEHNR and CDR2 FQNEAQ come from the germline V gene (reference sequence). Losses at the gene ends were 1 base for V and 4 bases for J; bases not matched to a gene: 6. The CDR3 has 15 residues. CDR3 in amino acids: CASSLEPGGSYGYTF. DNA for the CDR3: TGTGCCAGCAGCTTAGAGCCAGGGGGGAGCTATGGCTACACCTTC.

This chain uses TRBV28 with TRBJ1-2; TRBD1 matches at 10 bases. The CDR3 length is 14 residues. CDR1 and CDR2 (germline): MDHEN, SYDVKM. Trimming at V came to 5 bases and at J to 4 bases, leaving 4 bases not matched to a gene. CDR3 nucleotides: TGTGCCAGCAGTCACGGGACAGGGGTCTATGGCTACACCTTC. It specifies CASSHGTGVYGYTF.

This clonotype was observed a few times. The gene calls are TRBV2 and TRBJ2-3; D not certain. V was cut by 7 bases and J by 1 base, with 15 bases left in between. Germline V gives CDR1 SNHLY, CDR2 FYNNEI. The CDR3 sequence is 15 residues long. The CDR3 sequence is CASKSLGFGTDTQYF. The CDR3 DNA reads TGTGCCAGCAAAAGCCTTGGGTTCGGCACAGATACGCAGTATTTT.

The chain couples TRBV24-1 to TRBJ2-1, with a weak D call TRBD1 (5 bases). V was shortened by 4 bases and J by 9 bases, with 15 bases between the two germline ends. The CDR3 extends over 14 amino acids. CDR1 and CDR2 (germline): KGHDR, SFDVKD. CDR3 sequence reads: CATSERTLRGEQFF. The CDR3, as DNA: TGTGCCACCAGTGAGCGTACGCTAAGGGGTGAGCAGTTCTTC.

This clonotype was recorded a few times. This rearrangement joins TRBV6-1 to TRBJ1-1, with TRBD1 matching 10 bases. In germline, CDR1 is MNHNS, CDR2 SASEGT. Germline trimming cut 2 bases from V and 8 bases from J; bases unmatched to any gene: 5. The CDR3 is 14 residues long. The CDR3 region has the DNA TGTGCCAGCAGTGAAAGGGGGACAGGGGTCGAAGCTTTCTTT. Residues: CASSERGTGVEAFF.

This clonotype was detected only a few times. The rearrangement uses TRBV6-1 and TRBJ1-2; D might be TRBD1 (6 bases). Trimming pared 6 bases from V and 6 bases from J, leaving 20 bases between. The CDR3 length is 15 residues. The germline V gene encodes CDR1 MNHNS and CDR2 SASEGT. The CDR3 nucleotides are TGTGCCAGCAGGAACGCGGGGGGCGCGGTGAATGGCTACACCTTC. Residues: CASRNAGGAVNGYTF.

This rearrangement joins TRBV6-2 or TRBV6-3 to TRBJ2-3; the match to TRBD2 covers 7 bases. Germline loops: CDR1 MNHEY, CDR2 SVGEGT. V lost 0 bases, J lost 4 bases, and 19 bases stayed unmatched. The CDR3 totals 20 residues. The CDR3 here is CASSYSRLRLAATMPDTQYF. CDR3 nucleotides: TGTGCCAGCAGTTACTCGAGGCTCCGGCTAGCGGCCACTATGCCAGATACGCAGTATTTT.

The chain has TRBV20-1 and TRBJ1-6; 7 bases are a match to TRBD1. The V and J ends lost 6 bases and 6 bases, in that order; junction bases with no gene match: 5. The germline gives CDR1 DFQATT, CDR2 SNEGSKA (reference sequence). This CDR3 contains 13 residues. CDR3 protein: CSAAGTVNSPLHF. As DNA, the CDR3 is TGCAGTGCAGCCGGGACAGTTAATTCACCCCTCCACTTT.

The V gene is TRBV20-1, the J gene TRBJ2-5, with TRBD1 matching over 10 bases. Germline V gives CDR1 DFQATT, CDR2 SNEGSKA (reference sequence). CDR3 length equals 13 residues. With 6 bases clipped from V and 5 bases from J, the junction kept 6 bases outside the gene matches. CDR3 in amino acids: CSADRGSVETQYF. The CDR3 DNA sequence: TGCAGTGCGGACAGGGGGTCGGTTGAGACCCAGTACTTC.

V usage is TRBV6-5 and J usage is TRBJ2-2; 11 positions agree with TRBD1. Germline-derived CDR1 and CDR2 are MNHEY and SVGAGI. Losses at the gene ends were 4 bases for V and 3 bases for J; bases not matched to a gene: 4. The length of the CDR3 is 16 residues. Written as DNA, the CDR3 is TGTGCCAGCAGTTCCCGGGACAGGGGGGACACCGGGGAGCTGTTTTTT. This codes for CASSSRDRGDTGELFF.

The V gene is TRBV20-1, the J gene TRBJ2-3, with 7 bases aligning to TRBD1. The ends lost 6 bases at V and 2 bases at J; junction bases unmatched: 11. The CDR3 has 15 residues. The germline V gene has CDR1 DFQATT and CDR2 SNEGSKA (reference sequence). In DNA form, the CDR3 reads TGCAGTGCGGCAAAGGACAGGCCTTACACAGATACGCAGTATTTT. This codes for CSAAKDRPYTDTQYF.

The sample holds a few counts of this clonotype. The chain links TRBV9 to TRBJ2-2; D gene unclear. The CDR3 has 15 residues. From germline, CDR1 is SGDLS and CDR2 YYNGEE. Trimming cost V 4 bases and J 4 bases, with 14 bases left between them. The CDR3 bases are TGTGCCAGCAGCCCCGGACCAGTTCCCACCGGGGAGCTGTTTTTT. This translates into CASSPGPVPTGELFF.

The rearrangement joins TRBV19 to TRBJ2-1; D could derive from TRBD1 or TRBD2 (6 bases each). With 3 bases removed from V and 9 bases from J, the gap between germline ends came to 18 bases. CDR3 length: 15 residues. Germline values: CDR1 LNHDA, CDR2 SQIVND (reference sequence). This CDR3 is CASSMNTGHGGEQFF. CDR3 DNA sequence: TGTGCCAGTAGTATGAATACAGGGCACGGGGGTGAGCAGTTCTTC.

This clonotype was observed a few times. The chain links TRBV7-9 to TRBJ2-5; 12 bases are a match to TRBD2. CDR1 is SEHNR and CDR2 is FQNEAQ in the germline V gene (reference sequence). There are 15 residues in the CDR3. The V gene end was trimmed by 5 bases and the J gene end by 5 bases; junction bases not matched to a gene: 6. CDR3 sequence: CASSPETSGSETQYF. The CDR3 coding sequence is TGTGCCAGCAGCCCTGAGACTAGCGGGAGTGAGACCCAGTACTTC.